Described below is a single TCR beta chain sequence and its context. The antigen remains undetermined. Stated time point: pre-treatment sample, taken before nivolumab and TIL therapy. Most excised metastases sampled were pleural nodules or supraclavicular lymph nodes. This entry belongs to a study of TIL therapy for anti-PD-1-resistant metastatic lung cancer. The immunoSEQ assay was v3. Each library reached some 2.1 million read pairs, or roughly 4.5-6.5 million at deep level. Profiled with immunoSEQ multiplex PCR; TCRdb holds only in-frame clones, not every one. Of 8,000 to 9,500 clones listed, roughly 80% are singletons. Trimming cost V 4 bases and J 7 bases, with 14 bases left between them. CDR3 length equals 14 residues. CDR1 and CDR2 (germline): MNHNS, SASEGT. Points from the study as a whole: Compared with baseline intratumoral T cells, expanded TIL cultures were more clonal and less diverse (roughly 6% vs 31%).

The sample was tumor tissue, taken at baseline. This sequence joins TRBV6-1 and TRBJ1-5; no clear D. The sequence came from a person between 30 and 79 years old with non-small cell lung cancer. The CDR3 reads CASSASTSGQPQHF. The DNA for the CDR3 is TGTGCCAGCAGTGCCTCGACATCTGGCCAGCCCCAGCATTTT.